Listed here are 26 T cell receptor beta chains from one sample, sequenced in a study of blood T cell repertoires in COVID-19. The method was immunoSEQ multiplex PCR; TCRdb's version includes in-frame clones alone and lacks a portion of them. The repertoire holds roughly 190,000 clones, with 84% as singletons. Material: PBMCs or T cells enriched from blood (not recorded which). Receptor source: a woman in her twenties or thirties who had been exposed to COVID-19.

The rearrangement joins TRBV4-3 to TRBJ2-1; 9 bases line up with TRBD2. Germline values: CDR1 LGHNA, CDR2 YSLEER. With V trimmed by 2 bases and J by 5 bases, 16 bases remained unmatched. This CDR3 contains 19 residues. The CDR3 coding sequence is TGCGCCAGCAGCCAATTCCACGAGCCGGTAGCGGGGGAGGACAATGAGCAGTTCTTC. It encodes CASSQFHEPVAGEDNEQFF.

Only one count was recorded for this clone. The rearrangement uses TRBV7-3 and TRBJ1-1; 10 bases align to TRBD1. This CDR3 spans 15 amino acids. Germline values: CDR1 SGHTA, CDR2 FQGTGA. V was clipped by 6 bases and J by 2 bases; unmatched bases: 6. CDR3 in amino acids: CASSLRDRGNTEAFF. CDR3 nucleotide sequence: TGTGCCAGCAGTCTCCGGGACAGGGGTAACACTGAAGCTTTCTTT.

The chain uses TRBV5-4 and TRBJ2-2; no reliable D call. The germline CDR1 and CDR2 sequences are SGHNT and YYREEE (reference sequence). The CDR3 has 14 residues. V was pared by 5 bases and J by 0 bases, with 8 bases between. CDR3: CASSPKANTGELFF. CDR3 bases: TGTGCCAGCAGTCCTAAAGCGAACACCGGGGAGCTGTTTTTT. Looking up the rest from reference TRBV5-4 and TRBJ2-2 gives the full variable domain: ETGVTQSPTHLIKTRGQQVTLRCSSQSGHNTVSWYQQALGQGPQFIFQYYREEENGRGNFPPRFSGLQFPNYSSELNVNALELDDSALYLCASSPKANTGELFFGEGSRLTVL.

V is TRBV27 and J is TRBJ1-1; the match to TRBD1 covers 8 bases. This CDR3 region has 16 residues. Germline CDR1 and CDR2: MNHEY and SMNVEV (reference sequence). The V and J ends lost 4 bases and 4 bases, in that order; junction bases with no gene match: 11. As DNA, the CDR3 is TGTGCCAGCAGTTGGGGCAGGGGGCTTAGTAGCACTGAAGCTTTCTTT. This codes for CASSWGRGLSSTEAFF.

V usage is TRBV7-9 and J usage is TRBJ1-1; 9 bases are shared with TRBD1. Germline loops: CDR1 SEHNR, CDR2 FQNEAQ (reference sequence). V shed 1 base and J 10 bases; nucleotides not matched to a gene: 4. The CDR3 contains 13 residues. The CDR3 protein is CASSLEQGAIAFF. The CDR3 DNA follows: TGTGCCAGCAGCTTAGAACAGGGGGCTATAGCTTTCTTT.

The chain combines TRBV6-4 with TRBJ2-7; D unclear. Trimming stripped 6 bases from V and 2 bases from J, with 17 bases between. CDR1 is MRHNA and CDR2 is SNTAGT in the germline V gene. This CDR3 comprises 15 residues. CDR3 loop: CASRSPFGEAYEQYF. The CDR3 nucleotides are TGTGCCAGCAGGAGTCCTTTTGGAGAGGCCTACGAGCAGTACTTC.

The gene calls are TRBV4-1 and TRBJ2-5; weak D call: TRBD1 (6 bases). The germline CDR1 and CDR2 sequences are MGHRA and YSYEKL. Trimming took off 3 bases at V and 7 bases at J, with 15 bases between the two ends. The CDR3 runs to 14 residues. CDR3 bases: TGCGCCAGCAGCCAGGATGGGGGCTTCGGGACCCAGTACTTC. It translates to CASSQDGGFGTQYF.

This sequence joins TRBV7-2 and TRBJ2-7; D might be TRBD2 (7 bases). Germline CDR1 SGHTA, CDR2 FQGNSA. The V end lost 4 bases, the J end lost 2 bases, and 18 bases lay between the germline ends. The CDR3 contains 16 residues. This CDR3 is CASSSRGTNVTYEQYF. The DNA for the CDR3 is TGTGCCAGCAGCTCGCGGGGGACAAACGTCACCTACGAGCAGTACTTC.

The gene calls are TRBV13 and TRBJ2-1; TRBD2 matches at 8 bases. After removal of 8 bases from V and 0 bases from J, the junction contained 18 bases not matched to a gene. CDR1 and CDR2 (germline): PRHDT, FYEKMQ (reference sequence). CDR3 length equals 19 residues. CDR3 sequence reads: CASSSRAGGALGSYNEQFF. In nucleotides, the CDR3 is TGTGCCAGCTCCTCTAGGGCCGGGGGGGCTTTGGGCTCCTACAATGAGCAGTTCTTC.

J is TRBJ1-3 and V is TRBV9; 8 bases map to TRBD1. Germline lookup yields CDR1 SGDLS and CDR2 YYNGEE. The CDR3 length is 15 residues. V lost 4 bases to trimming and J lost 2 bases; unmatched junction nucleotides: 5. CDR3: CASSPARGPGNTIYF. CDR3 nucleotide sequence: TGTGCCAGCAGCCCAGCCAGGGGGCCTGGAAACACCATATATTTT. The variable domain in full, with the rest retrieved from reference TRBV9 and TRBJ1-3, is DSGVTQTPKHLITATGQRVTLRCSPRSGDLSVYWYQQSLDQGLQFLIQYYNGEERAKGNILERFSAQQFPDLHSELNLSSLELGDSALYFCASSPARGPGNTIYFGEGSWLTVV.

The chain employs TRBV28 and TRBJ1-5; 8 positions match TRBD1. With 6 bases clipped from V and 7 bases from J, the junction kept 8 bases outside the gene matches. The CDR3 contains 14 residues. Germline values: CDR1 MDHEN, CDR2 SYDVKM. DNA for the CDR3: TGTGCCAGCAGACCCGGACAGGGTCGGCAGCCCCAGCATTTT. Translated: CASRPGQGRQPQHF.

The rearrangement links TRBV23-1 to TRBJ2-1; 9 bases line up with TRBD2. TRBV23-1 is an ORF for which the function is uncertain. CDR3 length: 16 amino acids. Trimming at V came to 0 bases and at J to 2 bases, leaving 2 bases not matched to a gene. For the CDR3, the DNA is TGCGCCAGCAGTCAATCCCTAGCGGGGCCCTACAATGAGCAGTTCTTC. It encodes CASSQSLAGPYNEQFF.

This chain uses TRBV6-6 with TRBJ1-2; 9 bases match TRBD1. Trimming took 5 bases from V and 4 from J; bases not matched to a gene: 17. Germline V gene sequence: CDR1 MNHNY, CDR2 SVGAGI (reference sequence). CDR3 length: 18 residues. This CDR3 reads CASSPIGSNRGPFYGYTF. In nucleotides, the CDR3 is TGTGCCAGCAGTCCCATCGGGTCTAACAGGGGGCCATTCTATGGCTACACCTTC.

In its sample, this clone was seen a few times. The J gene is TRBJ2-7, the V gene TRBV4-1; TRBD2 might be the D (5 bases). The germline gives CDR1 MGHRA, CDR2 YSYEKL. The CDR3 totals 16 residues. Trimming removed 0 bases from V and 2 bases from J, with 14 bases in between. The CDR3 protein is CASSQEITDFPYEQYF. Written as DNA, the CDR3 is TGCGCCAGCAGCCAAGAAATAACGGACTTTCCCTACGAGCAGTACTTC.

Here the CDR3 DNA reads TGTGCCAGCAGCTCTCTGCAGGGGGTATCCTACGAGCAGTACTTC. Amino acid sequence: CASSSLQGVSYEQYF. The rearrangement uses TRBV7-6 and TRBJ2-7, with 7 bases matching TRBD1. The ends lost 4 bases at V and 1 base at J; junction bases unmatched: 7. Germline-derived CDR1 and CDR2 are SGHVS and FNYEAQ. The CDR3 loop spans 15 amino acids.

The chain is built from TRBV15 and TRBJ1-4; weak D call: TRBD1 (5 bases). Germline lookup yields CDR1 LNHNV and CDR2 YYDKDF (reference sequence). The CDR3 is 15 residues long. The V gene lost 0 bases and the J gene lost 5 bases, with 10 bases spanning the gap. CDR3 nucleotides: TGTGCCACCAGCAGAGATGCGGACACGAATGAAAAACTGTTTTTT. Protein product: CATSRDADTNEKLFF. Drawing the rest from reference TRBV15 and TRBJ1-4, the complete variable domain is DAMVIQNPRYQVTQFGKPVTLSCSQTLNHNVMYWYQQKSSQAPKLLFHYYDKDFNNEADTPDNFQSRRPNTSFCFLDIRSPGLGDTAMYLCATSRDADTNEKLFFGSGTQLSVL.

The chain links TRBV24-1 to TRBJ1-6, with a tentative D call TRBD1 (6 bases). The V end was cut by 5 bases, the J end by 10 bases, with 8 bases between. The germline gives CDR1 KGHDR, CDR2 SFDVKD. This CDR3 is built from 12 residues. In DNA, the CDR3 is TGTGCCACCAGTGTAGGGGGATCACCCCTCCACTTT. Protein sequence: CATSVGGSPLHF.

A word on this clone: Other nucleotide sequences in the sample specify the same CDR3. V and J are TRBV29-1 and TRBJ1-2; 7 bases agree with TRBD1. V shed 3 bases and J 2 bases; nucleotides not matched to a gene: 6. CDR1 and CDR2 (germline): SQVTM, ANQGSEA. The CDR3 has 14 residues. The CDR3 coding sequence is TGCAGCGTTGATCCAGGGGGTAGCAACTATGGCTACACCTTC. Translating gives CSVDPGGSNYGYTF.

The gene calls are TRBV4-2 and TRBJ1-1, with 12 positions matching TRBD1. CDR3 size: 20 residues. Per the germline V gene, CDR1 is LGHNA and CDR2 is YNFKEQ. V lost 0 bases to trimming and J lost 4 bases; unmatched junction nucleotides: 15. CDR3 DNA: TGTGCCAGCAGCCAAGATCCGACCATCGGGACAGGGGGCCACAGCACTGAAGCTTTCTTT. It is translated as CASSQDPTIGTGGHSTEAFF.

This CDR3 reads CASSPGQGNLNYGYTF. CDR3 nucleotide sequence: TGTGCCAGCAGCCCGGGACAGGGAAACCTTAACTATGGCTACACCTTC. The rearrangement links TRBV2 to TRBJ1-2; 9 positions agree with TRBD1. Looked up from germline, CDR1 is SNHLY and CDR2 is FYNNEI. V lost 6 bases to trimming and J lost 1 base; unmatched junction nucleotides: 9. The CDR3 is 16 residues long.

This clone was observed a few times. CDR3 DNA: TGTGCCAGCAGCTCAGGGGGGATCACTGAAGCTTTCTTT. Translation gives CASSSGGITEAFF. This chain links TRBV6-6 with TRBJ1-1; 7 bases line up with TRBD1. Germline assignment: CDR1 MNHNY and CDR2 SVGAGI (reference sequence). V shed 6 bases, J shed 4 bases, and the junction held 5 bases outside the gene matches. The CDR3 is 13 amino acids.

CDR3 protein: CASSYLIQGDEQYF. CDR3 bases: TGTGCCAGCAGTTACCTAATACAGGGGGACGAGCAGTACTTC. This chain connects TRBV6-5 to TRBJ2-7, with 8 bases fitting TRBD1. Germline V gives CDR1 MNHEY, CDR2 SVGAGI. The junction had 5 bases not matched to a gene; V was cut back by 2 bases and J by 5 bases. The CDR3 extends over 14 amino acids.

This chain uses TRBV19 with TRBJ1-5, with 7 bases aligning to TRBD1. Losses at the gene ends were 6 bases for V and 2 bases for J; bases not matched to a gene: 7. Per germline, CDR1 LNHDA and CDR2 SQIVND (reference sequence). The CDR3 has 15 amino acids. The CDR3 region has the DNA TGTGCCAGTAGCCTCGACAGGGAGGGCAATCAGCCCCAGCATTTT. Its translation is CASSLDREGNQPQHF. Variable domain in full (rest from reference TRBV19 and TRBJ1-5): DGGITQSPKYLFRKEGQNVTLSCEQNLNHDAMYWYRQDPGQGLRLIYYSQIVNDFQKGDIAEGYSVSREKKESFPLTVTSAQKNPTAFYLCASSLDREGNQPQHFGDGTRLSIL.

This chain uses TRBV5-1 with TRBJ1-2; 10 bases align to TRBD1. V lost 0 bases, J lost 2 bases, and 4 bases stayed unmatched. CDR1 and CDR2 (germline): SGHRS, YFSETQ. This CDR3 is built from 16 residues. DNA of the CDR3: TGCGCCAGCAGCTTGGCCCGGGGACAGGGGAACTATGGCTACACCTTC. Its protein product is CASSLARGQGNYGYTF.

The chain has TRBV5-4 and TRBJ2-2; 7 bases agree with TRBD2. The germline V gene has CDR1 SGHNT and CDR2 YYREEE (reference sequence). J was trimmed by 6 bases and V by 0 bases; bases with no gene match: 8. This CDR3 region has 16 residues. In DNA form, the CDR3 reads TGTGCCAGCAGCTTGGCCAAGGCTCGGGGGGCCGGGGAGCTGTTTTTT. It encodes CASSLAKARGAGELFF.

This rearrangement joins TRBV5-1 to TRBJ1-5, with 7 bases lining up with TRBD1. With 0 bases clipped from V and 3 bases from J, the junction kept 6 bases outside the gene matches. CDR1 is SGHRS and CDR2 is YFSETQ in the germline V gene. The CDR3 runs 16 residues. The CDR3 protein is CASSLAGQENNQPQHF. CDR3 bases: TGCGCCAGCAGCTTGGCCGGACAGGAGAACAATCAGCCCCAGCATTTT. The entire variable domain, with the rest obtained from reference TRBV5-1 and TRBJ1-5, is as follows: KAGVTQTPRYLIKTRGQQVTLSCSPISGHRSVSWYQQTPGQGLQFLFEYFSETQRNKGNFPGRFSGRQFSNSRSEMNVSTLELGDSALYLCASSLAGQENNQPQHFGDGTRLSIL.